The rows below give T cell receptor beta chains drawn from one sample of a study of cytomegalovirus exposure and HLA in healthy donors. Clones were sequenced by immunoSEQ multiplex PCR, and TCRdb holds only the in-frame ones, with some missing. The repertoire holds 150,000 to 200,000 clones, with around 80% as singletons. Material for sequencing was PBMCs. The receptors shown here come from a woman between 25 and 40 years old in good health and CMV-seropositive. Both conserved end residues are part of each CDR3. Fields, in order: J gene, D gene, clone size, V gene, CDR3 protein, CDR3 DNA. D genes are given only for firm matches. Clone size is stated in some rows and not others, as once, few, many or a class when expanded.

TRBJ2-7,TRBD1,NA,TRBV28,CASSFTPDRGRYEQYF,TGTGCCAGCAGTTTCACACCGGACAGGGGAAGGTACGAGCAGTACTTC
TRBJ2-7,TRBD2,NA,TRBV27,CASSLSPSGAYEQYF,TGTGCCAGCAGTTTATCGCCTAGCGGCGCCTACGAGCAGTACTTC
TRBJ2-3,TRBD1,NA,TRBV5-8,CASSQTGGGTDTQYF,TGTGCCAGCAGCCAGACAGGGGGCGGCACAGATACGCAGTATTTT
TRBJ1-2,NA,NA,TRBV30,CAWSVLPGIPNGYTF,TGTGCCTGGAGTGTACTCCCGGGTATCCCTAATGGCTACACCTTC
TRBJ2-3,NA,NA,TRBV7-5,CARSLAGGTDTQYF,TGTGCCAGAAGCCTAGCGGGAGGCACAGATACGCAGTATTTT
TRBJ2-5,NA,NA,TRBV5-6,CASSTYRVRGETQYF,TGTGCCAGCAGCACCTACAGGGTTAGGGGAGAGACCCAGTACTTC
TRBJ2-1,TRBD2,few,TRBV28,CASSKGTINEQFF,TGTGCCAGCAGCAAAGGGACTATTAATGAGCAGTTCTTC
TRBJ2-5,TRBD2,NA,TRBV28,CASSFSTGLAGQETQYF,TGTGCCAGCAGTTTCTCAACGGGGCTAGCGGGCCAAGAGACCCAGTACTTC
TRBJ2-2,NA,few,TRBV2,CASSDPGNTGELFF,TGTGCCAGCAGTGACCCAGGGAACACCGGGGAGCTGTTTTTT
TRBJ1-1,TRBD1,NA,TRBV19,CASSTWTGGGEAFF,TGTGCCAGTAGTACTTGGACAGGGGGCGGTGAAGCTTTCTTT
TRBJ2-7,TRBD2,NA,TRBV6-4,CASTISGTSGTYEQYF,TGTGCCAGCACGATATCCGGGACTAGCGGAACCTACGAGCAGTACTTC
TRBJ2-7,TRBD1,once,TRBV10-3,CAIRDPGQGDYEQYF,TGTGCCATCAGGGATCCGGGACAGGGGGACTACGAGCAGTACTTC
TRBJ2-7,NA,few,TRBV25-1,CASSTPTGLSYEQYF,TGTGCCAGCAGTACTCCGACAGGATTATCCTACGAGCAGTACTTC
TRBJ2-2,TRBD2,NA,TRBV11-2,CASSLVTAGGPNTGELFF,TGTGCCAGCAGCTTGGTTACAGCGGGAGGGCCGAACACCGGGGAGCTGTTTTTT
TRBJ2-7,TRBD1,NA,TRBV28,CASSSPRDRVYEQYF,TGTGCCAGCAGTTCCCCCCGGGACAGGGTATACGAGCAGTACTTC
TRBJ2-6,TRBD1,few,TRBV5-4,CASSLGDREAGANVLTF,TGTGCCAGCAGCTTGGGGGACAGGGAGGCTGGGGCCAACGTCCTGACTTTC
TRBJ1-2,TRBD1,NA,TRBV28,CASRTGGNYGYTF,TGTGCCAGCAGGACAGGGGGTAACTATGGCTACACCTTC
TRBJ1-3,NA,NA,TRBV6-5,CASSYGPISSGNTIYF,TGTGCCAGCAGTTACGGCCCAATCTCCTCTGGAAACACCATATATTTT
TRBJ1-1,NA,few,TRBV2,CASTQRAPTPEAFF,TGTGCCAGCACCCAAAGAGCCCCCACCCCCGAAGCTTTCTTT
TRBJ2-7,NA,NA,TRBV29-1,CSVEAGGYEQYF,TGCAGCGTTGAAGCCGGAGGCTACGAGCAGTACTTC
TRBJ2-6,TRBD2,NA,TRBV28,CASGLAGSSGANVLTF,TGTGCCAGCGGACTAGCGGGGAGCTCTGGGGCCAACGTCCTGACTTTC
TRBJ2-1,TRBD2,NA,TRBV11-1,CASNNTSGRYNEQFF,TGTGCCAGCAACAACACTAGCGGGAGATACAATGAGCAGTTCTTC
TRBJ2-4,NA,NA,TRBV5-1,CASSLSGPEKNIQYF,TGCGCCAGCAGCTTATCCGGCCCGGAGAAAAACATTCAGTACTTC
TRBJ1-1,NA,NA,TRBV11-3,CASSPGRDTEAFF,TGTGCCAGCAGCCCTGGCCGGGACACTGAAGCTTTCTTT
TRBJ2-2,NA,NA,TRBV27,CASSLSAGELFF,TGTGCCAGCAGTTTATCCGCCGGGGAGCTGTTTTTT
TRBJ2-7,TRBD1,NA,TRBV5-6,CASSLEAGGYYEQYF,TGTGCCAGCAGCTTGGAGGCAGGGGGTTACTACGAGCAGTACTTC
TRBJ2-3,TRBD1,NA,TRBV15,CATSSYRDSSTDTQYF,TGTGCCACCAGCAGTTACCGGGACAGTAGCACAGATACGCAGTATTTT